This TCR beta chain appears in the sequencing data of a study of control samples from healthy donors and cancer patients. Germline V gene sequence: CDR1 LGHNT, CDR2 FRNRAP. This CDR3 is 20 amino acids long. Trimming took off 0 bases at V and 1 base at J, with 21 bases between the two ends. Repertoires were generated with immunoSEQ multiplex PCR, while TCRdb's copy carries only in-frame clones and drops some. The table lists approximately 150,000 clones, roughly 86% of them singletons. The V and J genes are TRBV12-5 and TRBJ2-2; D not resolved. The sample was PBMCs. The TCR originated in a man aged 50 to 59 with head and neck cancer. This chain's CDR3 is CASGLVRFQGTSWNTGELFF. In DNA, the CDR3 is TGTGCTAGTGGTTTGGTACGCTTCCAAGGTACATCCTGGAACACCGGGGAGCTGTTTTTT.